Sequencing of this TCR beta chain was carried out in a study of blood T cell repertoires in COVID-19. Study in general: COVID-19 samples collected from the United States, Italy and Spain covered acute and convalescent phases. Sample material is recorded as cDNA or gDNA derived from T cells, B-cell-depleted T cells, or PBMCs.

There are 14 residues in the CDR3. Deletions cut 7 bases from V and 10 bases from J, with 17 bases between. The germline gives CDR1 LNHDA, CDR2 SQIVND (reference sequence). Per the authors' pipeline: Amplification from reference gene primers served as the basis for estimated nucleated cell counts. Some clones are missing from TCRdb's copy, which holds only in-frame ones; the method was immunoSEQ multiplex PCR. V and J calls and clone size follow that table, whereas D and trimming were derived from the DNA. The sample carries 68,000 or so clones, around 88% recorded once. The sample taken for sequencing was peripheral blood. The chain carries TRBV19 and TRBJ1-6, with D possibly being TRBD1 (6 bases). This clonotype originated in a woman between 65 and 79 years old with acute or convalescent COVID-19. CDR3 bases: TGTGCCAGTAAAGGGGGGGGACGAGGATCACCCCTCCACTTT. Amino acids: CASKGGGRGSPLHF. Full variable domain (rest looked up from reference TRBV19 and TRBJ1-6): DGGITQSPKYLFRKEGQNVTLSCEQNLNHDAMYWYRQDPGQGLRLIYYSQIVNDFQKGDIAEGYSVSREKKESFPLTVTSAQKNPTAFYLCASKGGGRGSPLHFGNGTRLTVT.